These T cell receptor beta chains were read from a single sample in a study of shared clonotypes between healthy human individuals. TCRdb's table, derived via immunoSEQ multiplex PCR, lists solely in-frame clones and lacks some. The table shows about 2.4 million clones, with 80% to 95% occurring only once. The specimen was naive CD4+ T cells from PBMCs. Source of these receptors: a young man in good health. Some clones in this sample may be carry-over from other donors' samples. CDR3s include the opening cysteine and the closing phenylalanine or tryptophan. Clone size appears in some rows only: once, few, many, or a class for an expanded clone.

- TRBJ2-1 TRBV11-2 CASSLNGRAGDEQFF
- TRBJ1-2 TRBV2 CASSEMEGQSYTF
few TRBJ1-5 TRBV28 CATSPWGQPQHF
few TRBJ1-3 TRBV7-2 CASSLGASSGNTIYF
- TRBJ1-2 TRBV4-1 CASSQPPFHTGGLYGYTF
- TRBJ2-7 TRBV7-3 CASSPGGRYEQYF
- TRBJ1-1 TRBV28 CASTRGALSTEAFF
- TRBJ2-5 TRBV18 CASSPQGTGRRETQYF
- TRBJ2-7 TRBV10-3 CAISDLAGGPREQYF
- TRBJ1-1 TRBV6-1 CASSEASKGVAFF
- TRBJ2-5 TRBV2 CASSADRGLRETQYF
- TRBJ1-2 TRBV5-1 CASSSEDRVGYTF
- TRBJ1-1 TRBV6-7 CASSYSRPSRSGAVNTEAFF
- TRBJ2-2 TRBV29-1 CSVGLAVNRELFF
- TRBJ2-2 TRBV19 CASSLITGLGELFF
once TRBJ1-2 TRBV6-5 CASSRGGGLYGYTF
- TRBJ1-1 TRBV2 CASNPEMNTEAFF
- TRBJ2-5 TRBV5-4 CASSGGLRGLAAQETQYF
- TRBJ1-1 TRBV6-5 CASRRQGAEAFF
- TRBJ1-5 TRBV2 CASSATGGYQPQHF
few TRBJ2-7 TRBV5-8 CASSSYSGGYYEQYF
- TRBJ1-4 TRBV5-4 CASSASTGGTNEKLFF
once TRBJ2-2 TRBV5-1 CASSAFYESENTGELFF
- TRBJ1-1 TRBV6-5 CASSRRQGAGTEAFF
- TRBJ2-3 TRBV27 CATRPQSTDTQYF
- TRBJ2-7 TRBV4-1 CASSQNFGPYEQYF
- TRBJ1-1 TRBV18 CASSPPGGRPMNTEAFF
- TRBJ1-3 TRBV19 CASSIPGFGNTIYF
- TRBJ1-2 TRBV30 CAGYRGLYGYTF
- TRBJ1-6 TRBV10-1 CASSESAAPLHF
once TRBJ2-1 TRBV5-1 CASSLGSGRASEQFF
- TRBJ1-1 TRBV4-3 CASSQVMGLNTEAFF
- TRBJ1-1 TRBV7-2 CASSFLGGAGFTEAFF
once TRBJ1-1 TRBV18 CASSAGQGQTEAFF
- TRBJ2-1 TRBV9 CASAARLAGRYNEQFF
- TRBJ2-2 TRBV5-6 CASSLGQEFPGELFF
- TRBJ2-1 TRBV30 CAWTSGVAAWSSYNEQFF
- TRBJ1-4 TRBV28 CASSSTPATNEKLFF
- TRBJ1-2 TRBV7-3 CASSLWTAQHGYTF
few TRBJ2-5 TRBV7-8 CASSRDGSRETQYF
- TRBJ1-5 TRBV19 CASSIVQGSNQPQHF
- TRBJ2-3 TRBV21-1 CASSKVEEGQGLFSDTQYF
- TRBJ1-1 TRBV30 CAWSGDTNTEAFF